This T cell receptor beta chain was profiled in a study of blood T cell repertoires in COVID-19. Study summary: PBMCs, B-cell-depleted T cells, or T cells provided the cDNA or gDNA that made up the material.

This clone was found once. Original data processing: Nucleated cell number was recorded as an estimate derived from reference gene primer amplification. Here immunoSEQ multiplex PCR was the method, and the copy in TCRdb shows in-frame clones only, minus some. V, J and clone size are those of that table, while D and trimming were read from the DNA. The table has roughly 250,000 clones, around 90% seen once. This CDR3 has 14 amino acids. Germline CDR1 reads SGHAT; CDR2 reads FQDESV (reference sequence). The V segment lost 3 bases and the J segment 7 bases; nucleotides outside the gene matches: 7. This sequence originates from a man in his thirties or forties with COVID-19, enrolled during active disease. The chain is built from TRBV11-1 and TRBJ1-1; 8 bases agree with TRBD1. What was sequenced was peripheral blood. Here the CDR3 reads CASSFGQGTVEAFF. The CDR3 DNA follows: TGTGCCAGCAGCTTCGGACAGGGAACAGTTGAAGCTTTCTTT.